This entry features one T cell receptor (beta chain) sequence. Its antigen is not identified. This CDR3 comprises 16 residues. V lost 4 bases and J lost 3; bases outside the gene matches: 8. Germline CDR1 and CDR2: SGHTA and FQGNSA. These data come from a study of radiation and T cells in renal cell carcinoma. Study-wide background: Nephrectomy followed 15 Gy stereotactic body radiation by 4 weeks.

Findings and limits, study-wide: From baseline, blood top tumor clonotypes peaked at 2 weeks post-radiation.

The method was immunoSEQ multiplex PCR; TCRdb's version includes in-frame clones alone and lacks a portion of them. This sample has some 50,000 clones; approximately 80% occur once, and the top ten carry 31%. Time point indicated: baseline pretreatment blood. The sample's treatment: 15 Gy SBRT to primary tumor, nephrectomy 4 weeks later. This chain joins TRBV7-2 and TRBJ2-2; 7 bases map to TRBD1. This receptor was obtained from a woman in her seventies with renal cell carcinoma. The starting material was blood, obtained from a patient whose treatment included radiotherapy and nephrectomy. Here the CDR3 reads CASSSTGTADTGELFF. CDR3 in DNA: TGTGCCAGCAGCTCAACCGGGACAGCGGACACCGGGGAGCTGTTTTTT. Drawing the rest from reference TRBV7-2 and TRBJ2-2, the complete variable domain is GAGVSQSPSNKVTEKGKDVELRCDPISGHTALYWYRQSLGQGLEFLIYFQGNSAPDKSGLPSDRFSAERTGGSVSTLTIQRTQQEDSAVYLCASSSTGTADTGELFFGEGSRLTVL.